These T cell receptor beta chains were read from a single sample in a study of shared clonotypes between healthy human individuals. Sequencing was performed with immunoSEQ multiplex PCR; in TCRdb, only in-frame clones are kept and a portion is missing. The sample contains hundreds of thousands of clones, about 95% of which appear only once. Sequencing was done on a sample of naive CD4+ T cells sorted from blood. These receptors came from a woman between 25 and 40 years old in good health. Each CDR3 is given with its conserved first and last residue. The D gene is left open where the match is weak. Size is omitted from some rows. Given values are once, few, many or a class for expanded clones.

. TRBJ1-6 TRBV28 . CASSLRPGKASPLHF TGTGCCAGCAGTTTGCGACCAGGGAAGGCTTCACCCCTCCACTTT
. TRBJ1-6 TRBV28 . CASSLRSVNNSPLHF TGTGCCAGCAGTTTAAGGTCCGTTAATAATTCACCCCTCCACTTT
. TRBJ1-2 TRBV10-3 . CATGTLLTYGYTF TGTGCCACCGGGACCCTCTTAACCTATGGCTACACCTTC
. TRBJ2-1 TRBV5-1 . CASSLDGGRNEQFF TGCGCCAGCAGCTTGGATGGAGGGAGAAATGAGCAGTTCTTC
. TRBJ1-4 TRBV29-1 . CSVAWGSTGEKLFF TGCAGCGTTGCCTGGGGTTCTACAGGTGAAAAACTGTTTTTT
. TRBJ1-1 TRBV29-1 TRBD1 CSVARDRNTEAFF TGCAGCGTTGCCCGGGACAGGAACACTGAAGCTTTCTTT
. TRBJ2-3 TRBV28 . CASSLSHSSTDTQYF TGTGCCAGCAGTTTATCGCATTCGAGCACAGATACGCAGTATTTT
. TRBJ2-3 TRBV5-1 TRBD1 CASSRRQGEGTDTQYF TGCGCCAGCAGCCGAAGACAGGGGGAGGGCACAGATACGCAGTATTTT
. TRBJ1-1 TRBV6-1 . CASSEVRGAKSGTEAFF TGTGCCAGCAGTGAAGTTCGGGGGGCAAAATCAGGAACTGAAGCTTTCTTT
. TRBJ2-7 TRBV11-2 TRBD1 CASSKTGGIYEQYF TGTGCCAGCAGCAAGACAGGGGGGATCTACGAGCAGTACTTC
once TRBJ2-6 TRBV30 . CAWSVLMWSSGANVLTF TGTGCCTGGAGTGTACTCATGTGGAGCTCTGGGGCCAACGTCCTGACTTTC
. TRBJ1-2 TRBV28 . CASRRTAVAGYTF TGTGCCAGCAGAAGGACGGCTGTCGCTGGCTACACCTTC
once TRBJ2-7 TRBV10-3 TRBD1 CAIGETGREQYF TGTGCCATCGGGGAGACAGGGCGCGAGCAGTACTTC
. TRBJ2-4 TRBV15 . CATSPRSTKNIQYF TGTGCCACCAGCCCCCGGAGTACCAAAAACATTCAGTACTTC
. TRBJ2-1 TRBV10-3 . CAISERAGPGDEQFF TGTGCCATCAGTGAAAGGGCGGGGCCCGGGGATGAGCAGTTCTTC
. TRBJ2-4 TRBV4-1 TRBD1 CASRPYEGADIQYF TGCGCCAGCAGACCCTATGAGGGGGCGGACATTCAGTACTTC
. TRBJ2-1 TRBV5-4 . CASSLLMTSTASYNEQFF TGTGCCAGCAGCTTGTTGATGACTTCGACGGCCTCTTACAATGAGCAGTTCTTC
. TRBJ2-7 TRBV11-2 TRBD1 CASSFAAGTGGGEQYF TGTGCCAGCAGCTTTGCCGCCGGGACAGGGGGCGGCGAGCAGTACTTC
. TRBJ2-7 TRBV19 TRBD2 CASSAAEGAGSYEQYF TGTGCCAGTAGTGCTGCTGAGGGAGCGGGATCCTACGAGCAGTACTTC
. TRBJ2-7 TRBV10-1 . CASSRTQNSWWDEQYF TGCGCCAGCAGCAGGACCCAGAACAGCTGGTGGGACGAGCAGTACTTC
. TRBJ2-7 TRBV28 . CASSLGGAGEQYF TGTGCCAGCAGCCTCGGGGGTGCGGGGGAGCAGTACTTC
. TRBJ2-2 TRBV19 TRBD2 CASLKGLPGLADTGELFF TGTGCCAGCCTTAAGGGCCTACCGGGACTAGCGGACACCGGGGAGCTGTTTTTT
. TRBJ2-6 TRBV28 TRBD2 CASSYSGTGANVLTF TGTGCCAGCAGTTATAGCGGGACTGGGGCCAACGTCCTGACTTTC
. TRBJ2-7 TRBV5-1 TRBD1 CASSIGTGKYEQYF TGCGCCAGCAGCATAGGGACAGGAAAATACGAGCAGTACTTC
. TRBJ1-2 TRBV11-2 . CASSLAAGNYGYTF TGTGCCAGCAGCTTAGCTGCAGGAAACTATGGCTACACCTTC
. TRBJ2-3 TRBV2 . CASRPIGDILGRLF TGTGCCAGCAGGCCTATTGGGGACATACTAGGCCGGCTTTTT
. TRBJ2-2 TRBV6-1 TRBD2 CASSPLAETTGELFF TGTGCCAGCAGTCCCCTAGCGGAGACCACCGGGGAGCTGTTTTTT
. TRBJ2-2 TRBV19 . CASSIPRSREHTGELFF TGTGCCAGTAGTATCCCCCGGAGTAGGGAGCACACCGGGGAGCTGTTTTTT
. TRBJ2-1 TRBV9 . CASSVLGVVSYNEQFF TGTGCCAGCAGCGTATTAGGGGTAGTCTCCTACAATGAGCAGTTCTTC
. TRBJ2-7 TRBV2 . CASSAGASYEQYF TGTGCCAGCAGTGCGGGGGCCTCCTACGAGCAGTACTTC
. TRBJ2-7 TRBV29-1 . CSAGRSSYEQYF TGCAGCGCAGGACGAAGCTCCTACGAGCAGTACTTC
. TRBJ1-2 TRBV10-2 . CASSESTRWDYGYTF TGCGCCAGCAGTGAGTCTACGAGGTGGGACTATGGCTACACCTTC
. TRBJ1-1 TRBV19 TRBD1 CASSPGQGMNTEAFF TGTGCCAGTAGTCCAGGACAGGGGATGAACACTGAAGCTTTCTTT
. TRBJ2-7 TRBV10-1 . CASSEQILSYEQYF TGCGCCAGCAGTGAGCAGATCCTCTCCTACGAGCAGTACTTC
. TRBJ1-4 TRBV19 . CASSGRSREKLFF TGTGCCAGTAGTGGTAGGAGCCGCGAAAAACTGTTTTTT
. TRBJ2-7 TRBV27 TRBD2 CASSLFLTSSHKEQYF TGTGCCAGCAGTCTATTTTTGACTAGCTCTCATAAGGAGCAGTACTTC
. TRBJ1-1 TRBV5-4 . CASSLGSDPNTEAFF TGTGCCAGCAGCTTGGGGTCCGATCCTAACACTGAAGCTTTCTTT
. TRBJ1-1 TRBV5-6 . CASSLMGRSPNTEAFF TGTGCCAGCAGCTTAATGGGGCGCTCCCCAAACACTGAAGCTTTCTTT
few TRBJ1-1 TRBV30 . CAWSYYRESTEAFF TGTGCCTGGAGTTACTACAGGGAAAGCACTGAAGCTTTCTTT
. TRBJ1-6 TRBV28 TRBD1 CASRGGTGDNSPLHF TGTGCCAGCAGGGGAGGGACAGGGGATAATTCACCCCTCCACTTT
. TRBJ1-5 TRBV2 . CASSDYAQGTAQPQHF TGTGCCAGCAGTGATTATGCGCAGGGAACCGCGCAGCCCCAGCATTTT
. TRBJ2-7 TRBV11-3 TRBD2 CASSWSGDTYEQYF TGTGCCAGCAGCTGGAGCGGGGATACATACGAGCAGTACTTC
once TRBJ2-7 TRBV13 . CASSLALWPGEGYEQYF TGTGCCAGCAGCTTAGCTCTATGGCCAGGGGAAGGCTACGAGCAGTACTTC
. TRBJ1-1 TRBV6-6 . CASRSGGTNTEAFF TGTGCCAGCAGAAGTGGGGGAACTAACACTGAAGCTTTCTTT
. TRBJ2-7 TRBV7-9 . CASSSWAGADFYEQYF TGTGCCAGCAGCTCGTGGGCCGGGGCCGATTTCTACGAGCAGTACTTC
. TRBJ2-1 TRBV19 . CASTPSDRYNEQFF TGTGCCAGTACCCCGAGCGACAGGTACAATGAGCAGTTCTTC
. TRBJ2-5 TRBV2 TRBD1 CASSEITGTDQETQYF TGTGCCAGCAGTGAGATCACCGGGACAGACCAAGAGACCCAGTACTTC
. TRBJ1-4 TRBV5-4 TRBD1 CASSQGQGREKLFF TGTGCCAGCAGCCAGGGACAGGGAAGAGAAAAACTGTTTTTT
. TRBJ2-1 TRBV9 . CASSVVVGSYNEQFF TGTGCCAGCAGCGTAGTGGTCGGGAGTTACAATGAGCAGTTCTTC
. TRBJ2-7 TRBV29-1 . CSGGTDSYEQYF TGCAGCGGGGGGACTGACTCCTACGAGCAGTACTTC